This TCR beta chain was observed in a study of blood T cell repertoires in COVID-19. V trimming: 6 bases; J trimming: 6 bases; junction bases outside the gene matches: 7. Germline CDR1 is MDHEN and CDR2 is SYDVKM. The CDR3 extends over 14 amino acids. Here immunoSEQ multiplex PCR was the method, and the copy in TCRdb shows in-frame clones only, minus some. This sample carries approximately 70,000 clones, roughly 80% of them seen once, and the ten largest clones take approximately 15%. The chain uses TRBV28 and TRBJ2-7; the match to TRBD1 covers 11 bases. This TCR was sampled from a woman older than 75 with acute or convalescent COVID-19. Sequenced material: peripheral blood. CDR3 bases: TGTGCCAGCAGGGGATCCGGGACAGGGGGCGAGCAGTACTTC. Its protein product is CASRGSGTGGEQYF. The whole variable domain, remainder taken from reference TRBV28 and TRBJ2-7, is DVKVTQSSRYLVKRTGEKVFLECVQDMDHENMFWYRQDPGLGLRLIYFSYDVKMKEKGDIPEGYSVSREKKERFSLILESASTNQTSMYLCASRGSGTGGEQYFGPGTRLTVT.